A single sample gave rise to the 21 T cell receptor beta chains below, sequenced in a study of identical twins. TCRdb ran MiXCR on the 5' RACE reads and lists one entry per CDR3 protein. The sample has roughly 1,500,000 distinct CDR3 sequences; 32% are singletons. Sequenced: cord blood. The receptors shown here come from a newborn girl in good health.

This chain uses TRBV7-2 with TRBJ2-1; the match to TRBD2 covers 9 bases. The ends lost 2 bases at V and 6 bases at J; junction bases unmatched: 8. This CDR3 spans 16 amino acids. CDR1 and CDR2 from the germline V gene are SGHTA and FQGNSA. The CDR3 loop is CASSLLGTSSVNEQFF. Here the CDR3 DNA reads TGTGCCAGCAGCTTACTCGGGACTAGCAGCGTCAATGAGCAGTTCTTC.

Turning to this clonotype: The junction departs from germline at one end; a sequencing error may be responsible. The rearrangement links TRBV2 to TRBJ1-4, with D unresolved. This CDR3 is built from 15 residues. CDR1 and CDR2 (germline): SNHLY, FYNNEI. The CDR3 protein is CASSEWRVTNEKRFF. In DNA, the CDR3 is TGTGCCAGCAGTGAATGGCGGGTAACTAATGAAAAACGGTTTTTT.

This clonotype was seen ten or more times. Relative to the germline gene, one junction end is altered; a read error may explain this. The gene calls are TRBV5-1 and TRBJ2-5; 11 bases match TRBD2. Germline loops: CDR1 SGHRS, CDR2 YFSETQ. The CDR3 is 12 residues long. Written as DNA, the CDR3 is TGTGCCAGCAGGACTAGCGGGGAGACCCAGTACTTC. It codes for CASRTSGETQYF.

CDR3 region: CASRLAGTSGADTQYF. The CDR3 DNA sequence: TGCGCCAGCAGGCTTGCCGGGACTAGCGGCGCAGATACGCAGTATTTT. The rearrangement links TRBV4-1 to TRBJ2-3; the match to TRBD2 covers 11 bases. Germline CDR1 and CDR2: MGHRA and YSYEKL. V gave up 6 bases and J gave up 4 bases; unmatched junction bases: 9. This CDR3 region has 16 residues.

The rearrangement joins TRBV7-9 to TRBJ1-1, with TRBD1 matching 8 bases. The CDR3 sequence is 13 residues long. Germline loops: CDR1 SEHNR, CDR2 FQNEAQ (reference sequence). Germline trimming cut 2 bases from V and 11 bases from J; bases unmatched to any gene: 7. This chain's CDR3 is CASSLPGGWGAFF. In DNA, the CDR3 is TGTGCCAGCAGCTTACCAGGGGGCTGGGGGGCTTTCTTT.

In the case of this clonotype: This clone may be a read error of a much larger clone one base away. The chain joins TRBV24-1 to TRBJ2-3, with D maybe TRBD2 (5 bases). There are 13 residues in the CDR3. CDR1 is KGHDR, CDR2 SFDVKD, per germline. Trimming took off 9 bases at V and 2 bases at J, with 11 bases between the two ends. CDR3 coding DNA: TGTGCCACCGCGGGCTCGAACACAGATACGCAGTATTTT. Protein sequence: CATAGSNTDTQYF.

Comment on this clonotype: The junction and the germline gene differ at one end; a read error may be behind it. CDR3 amino acids: CASSYGTSGNQETQYF. CDR3 coding DNA: TGTGCTAGCAGCTACGGGACTAGCGGCAACCAAGAGACCCAGTACTTC. J is TRBJ2-5 and V is TRBV7-7; 11 bases are shared with TRBD2. Germline V gene sequence: CDR1 SSHAT, CDR2 FNYEAQ (reference sequence). The CDR3 covers 16 residues.

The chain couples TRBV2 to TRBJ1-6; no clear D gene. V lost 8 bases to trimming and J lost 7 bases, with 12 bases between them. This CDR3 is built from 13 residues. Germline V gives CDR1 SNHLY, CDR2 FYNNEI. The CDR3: CASGPGENSPLHF. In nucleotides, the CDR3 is TGTGCCAGCGGGCCAGGAGAGAATTCACCCCTCCACTTT.

Here the CDR3 reads CASSGLGDSYGYTF. CDR3 sequence (DNA): TGTGCCAGCAGTGGCCTAGGGGACAGTTATGGCTACACCTTC. The V gene is TRBV12-3 or TRBV12-4, the J gene TRBJ1-2, with 7 bases fitting TRBD1. There are 14 residues in the CDR3. Trimming took 5 bases from V and 5 from J; bases not matched to a gene: 8.

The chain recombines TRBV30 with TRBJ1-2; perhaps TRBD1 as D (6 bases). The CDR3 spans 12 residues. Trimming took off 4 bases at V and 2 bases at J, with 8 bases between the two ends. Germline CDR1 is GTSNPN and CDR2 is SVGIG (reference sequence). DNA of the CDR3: TGTGCCTGGACCACAGGGAACTATGGCTACACCTTC. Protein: CAWTTGNYGYTF. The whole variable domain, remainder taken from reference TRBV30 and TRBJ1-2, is SQTIHQWPATLVQPVGSPLSLECTVEGTSNPNLYWYRQAAGRGLQLLFYSVGIGQISSEVPQNLSASRPQDRQFILSSKKLLLSDSGFYLCAWTTGNYGYTFGSGTRLTVV.

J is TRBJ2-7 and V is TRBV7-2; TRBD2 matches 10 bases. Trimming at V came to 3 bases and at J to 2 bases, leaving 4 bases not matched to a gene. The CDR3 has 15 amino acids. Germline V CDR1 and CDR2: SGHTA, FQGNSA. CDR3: CASSLGLATTYEQYF. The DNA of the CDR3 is TGTGCCAGCAGCTTGGGACTAGCGACCACCTACGAGCAGTACTTC.

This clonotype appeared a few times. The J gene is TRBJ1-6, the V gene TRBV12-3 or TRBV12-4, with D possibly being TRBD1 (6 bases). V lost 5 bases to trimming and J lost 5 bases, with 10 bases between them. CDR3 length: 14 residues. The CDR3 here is CASSGTLHNSPLHF. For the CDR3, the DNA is TGTGCCAGCAGTGGGACACTTCATAATTCACCCCTCCACTTT.

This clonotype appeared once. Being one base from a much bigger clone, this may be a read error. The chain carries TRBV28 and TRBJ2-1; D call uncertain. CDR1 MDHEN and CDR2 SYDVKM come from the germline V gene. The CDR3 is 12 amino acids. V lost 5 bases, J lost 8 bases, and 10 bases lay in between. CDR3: CASSKMTDEQFF. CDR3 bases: TGTGCCAGCAGTAAGATGACCGATGAGCAGTTCTTC.

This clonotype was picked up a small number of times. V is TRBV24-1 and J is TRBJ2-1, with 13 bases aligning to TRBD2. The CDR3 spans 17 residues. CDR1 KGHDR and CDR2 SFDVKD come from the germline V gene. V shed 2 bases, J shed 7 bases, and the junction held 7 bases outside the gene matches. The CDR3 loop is CATSDSTTSGGANEQFF. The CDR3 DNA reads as TGTGCCACCAGTGATTCGACCACTAGCGGGGGGGCGAATGAGCAGTTCTTC.

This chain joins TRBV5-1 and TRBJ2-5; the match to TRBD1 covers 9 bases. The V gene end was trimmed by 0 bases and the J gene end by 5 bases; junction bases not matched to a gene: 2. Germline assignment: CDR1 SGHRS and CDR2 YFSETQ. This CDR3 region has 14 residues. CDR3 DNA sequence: TGCGCCAGCAGCTTGGACGACAGGGGGGAGACCCAGTACTTC. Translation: CASSLDDRGETQYF.

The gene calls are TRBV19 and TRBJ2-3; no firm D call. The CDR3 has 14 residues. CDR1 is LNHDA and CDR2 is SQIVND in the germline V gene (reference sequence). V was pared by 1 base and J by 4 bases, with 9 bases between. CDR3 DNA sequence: TGTGCCAGTAGTATAGGTGCGTCGGCAGATACGCAGTATTTT. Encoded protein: CASSIGASADTQYF.

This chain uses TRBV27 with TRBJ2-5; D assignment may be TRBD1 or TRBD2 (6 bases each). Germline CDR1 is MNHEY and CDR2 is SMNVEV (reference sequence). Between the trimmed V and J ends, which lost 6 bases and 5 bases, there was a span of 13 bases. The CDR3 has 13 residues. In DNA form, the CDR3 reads TGTGCCAGCAGAAACGGAGGGGGGGAGACCCAGTACTTC. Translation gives CASRNGGGETQYF.

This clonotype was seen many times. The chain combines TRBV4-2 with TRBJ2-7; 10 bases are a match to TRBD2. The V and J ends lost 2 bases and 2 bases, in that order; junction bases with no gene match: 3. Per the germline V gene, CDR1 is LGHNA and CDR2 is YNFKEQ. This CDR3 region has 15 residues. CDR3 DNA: TGTGCCAGCAGCCAATCACTAGCGGGGACCTACGAGCAGTACTTC. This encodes CASSQSLAGTYEQYF.

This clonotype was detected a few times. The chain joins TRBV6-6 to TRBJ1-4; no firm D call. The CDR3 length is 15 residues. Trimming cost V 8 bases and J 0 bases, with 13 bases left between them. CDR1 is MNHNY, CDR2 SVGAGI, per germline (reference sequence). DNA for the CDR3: TGTGCCAGCCACCATGACGTTGCAACTAATGAAAAACTGTTTTTT. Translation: CASHHDVATNEKLFF.

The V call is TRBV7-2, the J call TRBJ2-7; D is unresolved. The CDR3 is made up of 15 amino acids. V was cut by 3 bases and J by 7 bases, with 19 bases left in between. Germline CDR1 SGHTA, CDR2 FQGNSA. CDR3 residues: CASSFGVSSYNEQYF. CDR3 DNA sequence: TGTGCCAGCAGCTTTGGGGTAAGCTCCTACAATGAGCAGTACTTC.

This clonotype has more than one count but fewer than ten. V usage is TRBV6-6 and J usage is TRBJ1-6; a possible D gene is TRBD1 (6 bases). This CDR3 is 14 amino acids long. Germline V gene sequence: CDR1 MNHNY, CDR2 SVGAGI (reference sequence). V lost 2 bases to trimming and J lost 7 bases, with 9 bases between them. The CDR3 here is CASSYARGNSPLHF. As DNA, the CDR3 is TGTGCCAGCAGTTACGCCAGGGGAAATTCACCCCTCCACTTT.